What follows are 26 T cell receptor beta chains derived from one specimen sequenced in a study of vaccination and CD4 T cells after COVID-19. Treatment reported: approximately 9-day PBMC culture with coronavirus spike peptide pools or control peptides (ViraFEST assay). The antigens these receptors bind are not known. Cultured CD4+ T-cell DNA underwent Oncomine TCR Beta short-read sequencing. TCRdb ran MiXCR on the PCR reads and lists one entry per CDR3 protein. This table has about 5,600 distinct CDR3 sequences, about two fifths appearing once. Sequencing was done on a sample of CD4+ T cells from blood, cultured in vitro. These receptors all come from a human donor who had recovered from COVID-19.

The rearrangement links TRBV6-1 to TRBJ1-2; weak D call: TRBD1 (5 bases). The length of the CDR3 is 12 residues. V lost 5 bases and J lost 8, with 12 bases in between. Germline values: CDR1 MNHNS, CDR2 SASEGT. Written as DNA, the CDR3 is TGTGCCAGCAGTCGACGGGGGGACGGCTACACCTTC. Residues: CASSRRGDGYTF.

A few counts support this clonotype. J is TRBJ2-7 and V is TRBV7-9; D gene unclear. Trimming removed 4 bases at V and 2 bases at J, with 9 bases between. The germline V gene encodes CDR1 SEHNR and CDR2 FQNEAQ (reference sequence). The CDR3 extends over 13 amino acids. CDR3 DNA sequence: TGTGCCAGCAGCTCTACCTCTACCTACGAGCAGTACTTC. As protein: CASSSTSTYEQYF.

This clonotype has just a few counts. This chain uses TRBV28 with TRBJ1-6; D unresolved. CDR3 length: 15 amino acids. The V gene's germline CDR1 is MDHEN and CDR2 SYDVKM. The V end was cut by 2 bases, the J end by 6 bases, with 11 bases between. Here the CDR3 DNA reads TGTGCCAGCAGTTTACGCTGGGGAACTAATTCACCCCTCCACTTT. Translating it yields CASSLRWGTNSPLHF. The full variable domain, its missing parts supplied by reference TRBV28 and TRBJ1-6, is DVKVTQSSRYLVKRTGEKVFLECVQDMDHENMFWYRQDPGLGLRLIYFSYDVKMKEKGDIPEGYSVSREKKERFSLILESASTNQTSMYLCASSLRWGTNSPLHFGNGTRLTVT.

The chain combines TRBV20-1 with TRBJ2-1; a possible D gene is TRBD2 (5 bases). CDR1 DFQATT and CDR2 SNEGSKA come from the germline V gene (reference sequence). With 2 bases removed from V and 6 bases from J, the gap between germline ends came to 8 bases. The CDR3 is made up of 12 amino acids. CDR3 residues: CSARRESNEQFF. The CDR3 nucleotides are TGCAGTGCTAGAAGGGAGTCCAATGAGCAGTTCTTC.

The sample holds a few counts of this clonotype. The chain recombines TRBV28 with TRBJ1-6; possibly TRBD1 for D (6 bases). Between the trimmed V and J ends, which lost 6 bases and 9 bases, there was a span of 15 bases. The CDR3 has 14 amino acids. CDR1 is MDHEN and CDR2 is SYDVKM in the germline V gene. CDR3 sequence: CASSPYRDGSPLHF. Written as DNA, the CDR3 is TGTGCCAGCAGCCCGTACAGGGACGGTTCACCCCTCCACTTT.

The chain joins TRBV11-3 to TRBJ2-5; D is unresolved. CDR3 size: 12 residues. Germline assignment: CDR1 SGHNT and CDR2 YENEEA. Trimming stripped 5 bases from V and 5 bases from J, with 9 bases between. Written as DNA, the CDR3 is TGTGCCAGCAGCAGGGTGGGGGAGACCCAGTACTTC. As protein: CASSRVGETQYF.

This clonotype has just a few counts. The CDR3 coding sequence is TGTGCCAGCAGTTGGCGCAGGGGGGGAGATGGCTACACCTTC. The encoded protein is CASSWRRGGDGYTF. This rearrangement joins TRBV6-2 or TRBV6-3 to TRBJ1-2; 7 positions match TRBD1. Trimming took 4 bases from V and 6 from J; bases not matched to a gene: 8. CDR3 length: 14 residues. The V gene's germline CDR1 is MNHEY and CDR2 SVGEGT.

The CDR3 DNA reads as TGCAGTGCTAAAAGGGGGGAAGAGACCCAGTACTTC. Translation gives CSAKRGEETQYF. The chain joins TRBV20-1 to TRBJ2-5; either TRBD1 or TRBD2 may fit D (6 bases each). This CDR3 is built from 12 residues. V shed 4 bases and J shed 3 bases, with 9 bases lying between them. Germline values: CDR1 DFQATT, CDR2 SNEGSKA (reference sequence).

The chain has TRBV7-3 and TRBJ1-2; weak D call: TRBD1 (6 bases). CDR3 length equals 14 residues. V dropped 2 bases and J dropped 8 bases, with 15 bases sitting between them. CDR1 is SGHTA, CDR2 FQGTGA, per germline. The CDR3 nucleotides are TGTGCCAGCAGCTTAGGGGGGGCAGGGACGGGCTACACCTTC. This translates into CASSLGGAGTGYTF.

This clonotype is labeled medium-sized. The rearrangement joins TRBV15 to TRBJ2-5; D perhaps matches TRBD2 (6 bases). Per germline, CDR1 LNHNV and CDR2 YYDKDF (reference sequence). Trimming took 0 bases from V and 7 from J, leaving 6 bases between them. The CDR3 runs 12 residues. The CDR3 spells CATSREGGTQYF. CDR3 nucleotide sequence: TGTGCCACCAGCAGAGAGGGGGGGACCCAGTACTTC.

This clonotype was found a few times. This rearrangement joins TRBV20-1 to TRBJ1-5, with D maybe TRBD1 (6 bases). The ends were cut back, 5 bases at V and 6 bases at J, with 14 bases in the middle. The germline CDR1 and CDR2 sequences are DFQATT and SNEGSKA (reference sequence). The CDR3 covers 13 residues. This CDR3 reads CSAPGRGGQPQHF. Written as DNA, the CDR3 is TGCAGTGCTCCCGGGAGGGGGGGTCAGCCCCAGCATTTT.

In this sample, this clonotype turned up a few times. The chain employs TRBV7-2 and TRBJ2-5; D is perhaps TRBD1 (5 bases). Per the germline V gene, CDR1 is SGHTA and CDR2 is FQGNSA. The V and J ends lost 4 bases and 5 bases respectively, with 17 bases between them. This CDR3 has 15 residues. The CDR3 sequence: CASSSMGLHGETQYF. CDR3 nucleotide sequence: TGTGCCAGCAGCTCGATGGGGCTTCATGGGGAGACCCAGTACTTC. Based on the CDR3 plus reference TRBV7-2 and TRBJ2-5, the full variable domain is GAGVSQSPSNKVTEKGKDVELRCDPISGHTALYWYRQSLGQGLEFLIYFQGNSAPDKSGLPSDRFSAERTGGSVSTLTIQRTQQEDSAVYLCASSSMGLHGETQYFGPGTRLLVL.

The chain combines TRBV5-1 with TRBJ2-5, with 8 bases matching TRBD1. Looked up from germline, CDR1 is SGHRS and CDR2 is YFSETQ. Trimming took 9 bases from V and 4 from J; bases not matched to a gene: 8. This CDR3 has 13 residues. The CDR3 DNA reads as TGCGCCACCGGGGAACAGGGGGTAGAGACCCAGTACTTC. As protein: CATGEQGVETQYF.

The V call is TRBV7-6, the J call TRBJ2-5, with 10 bases identical to TRBD1. V lost 7 bases to trimming and J lost 6 bases; unmatched junction nucleotides: 8. Per germline, CDR1 SGHVS and CDR2 FNYEAQ. The CDR3 totals 14 residues. CDR3 amino acids: CASTHVGQGQTQYF. CDR3 DNA: TGTGCCAGCACTCACGTGGGACAGGGGCAGACCCAGTACTTC.

Only a few counts were recorded for this clonotype. The chain is built from TRBV7-2 and TRBJ1-5; no firm D call. V was pared by 5 bases and J by 3 bases, with 8 bases between. There are 13 residues in the CDR3. Germline V CDR1 and CDR2: SGHTA, FQGNSA. The CDR3 nucleotides read TGTGCCAGCAGCATACGAAACAATCAGCCCCAGCATTTT. Residues: CASSIRNNQPQHF.

J is TRBJ1-2 and V is TRBV27; D is possibly TRBD1 (5 bases). The V end lost 5 bases, the J end lost 4 bases, and 17 bases lay between the germline ends. There are 15 residues in the CDR3. Germline lookup yields CDR1 MNHEY and CDR2 SMNVEV (reference sequence). The CDR3: CASSPLGAPSYGYTF. In DNA form, the CDR3 reads TGTGCCAGCAGTCCCCTAGGGGCACCCTCCTATGGCTACACCTTC.

About this clonotype: The DNA is omitted, as the CDR3 cannot be located on it reliably, and the CDR3 follows TCRdb's listing. This rearrangement joins TRBV28 to TRBJ1-2; the table's D call, TRBD1, was not checked against the DNA. Including both end residues, the CDR3 is 14 amino acids long. Germline CDR1 and CDR2: MDHEN and SYDVKM. CDR3 sequence reads: CASSSSDRAYGYTF.

This clonotype counts as large. The chain joins TRBV20-1 to TRBJ2-1; 11 positions match TRBD2. This CDR3 comprises 15 residues. V was pared by 1 base and J by 6 bases, with 5 bases of the junction left unmatched. In germline, CDR1 is DFQATT, CDR2 SNEGSKA (reference sequence). The CDR3 protein is CSARVRLAGGNEQFF. The CDR3 DNA follows: TGCAGTGCTAGAGTAAGGCTAGCGGGGGGCAATGAGCAGTTCTTC.

V gene TRBV20-1 combines with J gene TRBJ2-7; 11 nucleotides match TRBD1. J was trimmed by 2 bases and V by 3 bases; bases with no gene match: 3. Germline V gives CDR1 DFQATT, CDR2 SNEGSKA (reference sequence). The CDR3 runs to 14 residues. DNA of the CDR3: TGCAGTGCTAGCCGGGACAGGGGGGCCTACGAGCAGTACTTC. Amino acid sequence: CSASRDRGAYEQYF.

By share of the sample, this clonotype is medium-sized. The chain has TRBV20-1 and TRBJ1-6; the D gene is possibly TRBD1 (6 bases). The CDR3 extends over 14 amino acids. Germline V gives CDR1 DFQATT, CDR2 SNEGSKA (reference sequence). Trimming took off 8 bases at V and 9 bases at J, with 20 bases between the two ends. CDR3 nucleotide sequence: TGCAGTCCCAGAAGGGCAGGGGAGGGTTCACCCCTCCACTTT. Translated: CSPRRAGEGSPLHF.

This chain joins TRBV20-1 and TRBJ2-7; TRBD1 aligns across 10 bases. Unmatched junction bases numbered 10, after V lost 6 bases and J lost 5 bases. Germline V CDR1 and CDR2: DFQATT, SNEGSKA (reference sequence). This CDR3 has 14 residues. CDR3 bases: TGCAGTGCGCTGGAGGGACAGGGGCTCCACGAGCAGTACTTC. Its translation is CSALEGQGLHEQYF.

The chain joins TRBV7-8 to TRBJ2-7; D remains unclear. The CDR3 totals 13 residues. The germline gives CDR1 SGHVS, CDR2 FQNEAQ. V dropped 2 bases and J dropped 2 bases, with 7 bases sitting between them. The CDR3 DNA sequence: TGTGCCAGCAGCTTATGGAACACCTACGAGCAGTACTTC. It encodes CASSLWNTYEQYF.

This chain joins TRBV28 and TRBJ2-7, with D tentatively TRBD1 (6 bases). The CDR3 totals 15 residues. Trimming took off 5 bases at V and 7 bases at J, with 21 bases between the two ends. Germline loops: CDR1 MDHEN, CDR2 SYDVKM. The DNA of the CDR3 is TGTGCCAGCAGTCCCCGTGGGGGCCCAGCAGGAGAGCAGTACTTC. Its translation is CASSPRGGPAGEQYF.

This clonotype was observed a few times. The chain carries TRBV6-5 and TRBJ2-5; 9 bases map to TRBD1. The CDR3 is 13 residues long. Germline V CDR1 and CDR2: MNHEY, SVGAGI. The V gene end was trimmed by 4 bases and the J gene end by 13 bases; junction bases not matched to a gene: 10. The CDR3, as DNA: TGTGCCAGCAGTTTACCCCCGGGACAGGGACGGTACTTC. This gives the protein CASSLPPGQGRYF.

This sequence joins TRBV7-9 and TRBJ1-1; D call uncertain. V was clipped by 5 bases and J by 4 bases, with 11 bases between them. CDR1 and CDR2 from the germline V gene are SEHNR and FQNEAQ (reference sequence). CDR3 length: 13 residues. The CDR3 loop reads CASSREGATEAFF. Here the CDR3 DNA reads TGTGCCAGCAGCCGAGAGGGCGCCACTGAAGCTTTCTTT.

This clonotype was seen a few times. The chain links TRBV7-8 to TRBJ1-2; 9 positions agree with TRBD1. V trimming: 5 bases; J trimming: 8 bases; junction bases outside the gene matches: 6. This CDR3 has 13 amino acids. Germline V gives CDR1 SGHVS, CDR2 FQNEAQ. This chain's CDR3 is CASSLSDRGGYTF. The DNA of the CDR3 is TGTGCCAGCAGCCTTTCGGACAGGGGCGGCTACACCTTC.